The next 21 T cell receptor beta chains were all read from a single sample in a study of T cell repertoires in cytomegalovirus infection. TCRdb used MiXCR to reprocess the reads, holding one entry per CDR3 protein. The sample records around 530,000 distinct CDR3 sequences, 26% being singletons. Sequencing used PBMCs. The receptor set was obtained from a human donor in good health (CMV status not recorded). Some clones in this sample may be carry-over from other donors' samples.

In its sample, this clonotype was seen a few times. The chain carries TRBV12-3 or TRBV12-4 and TRBJ1-1; D perhaps matches TRBD1 (5 bases). Trimming stripped 6 bases from V and 1 base from J, with 18 bases between. The CDR3 is 16 residues long. CDR3 sequence: CASSPHTDSSNTEAFF. Here the CDR3 DNA reads TGTGCCAGCAGCCCACACACCGACAGCTCGAACACTGAAGCTTTCTTT.

This clonotype has more than one count but fewer than ten. The V call is TRBV12-3 or TRBV12-4, the J call TRBJ2-7, with D perhaps TRBD1 (6 bases). CDR3 length: 13 residues. Trimming pared 7 bases from V and 0 bases from J, leaving 10 bases between. This CDR3 reads CASNPTGSYEQYF. DNA of the CDR3: TGTGCCAGCAACCCGACAGGCTCCTACGAGCAGTACTTC.

V is TRBV27 and J is TRBJ2-1; 9 nucleotides align to TRBD2. CDR3 length equals 14 residues. The germline V gene encodes CDR1 MNHEY and CDR2 SMNVEV (reference sequence). V lost 8 bases and J lost 9; bases outside the gene matches: 11. The CDR3 region is CASLPSGKGSEQFF. Here the CDR3 DNA reads TGTGCCAGCTTACCTAGCGGGAAAGGAAGTGAGCAGTTCTTC.

In this sample, this clonotype turned up a few times. Here the CDR3 reads CASSLAGRSGQYF. For the CDR3, the DNA is TGCGCCAGCAGCTTGGCCGGACGTTCGGGCCAGTACTTC. The J gene is TRBJ2-5, the V gene TRBV5-1; D is undetermined. Trimming removed 0 bases at V and 10 bases at J, with 13 bases between. The germline V gene encodes CDR1 SGHRS and CDR2 YFSETQ. This CDR3 contains 13 residues.

The V call is TRBV6-1, the J call TRBJ2-5; 9 bases are a match to TRBD1. CDR1 and CDR2 from the germline V gene are MNHNS and SASEGT. The CDR3 covers 15 residues. With 6 bases clipped from V and 5 bases from J, the junction kept 10 bases outside the gene matches. The CDR3 bases are TGTGCCAGCAGCTTGGCACAGGGGGCCCGGGAGACCCAGTACTTC. Translating it yields CASSLAQGARETQYF.

This clonotype was seen repeatedly, ten times or more. DNA for the CDR3: TGTGCCAGCAGCTCCAACAAGAGGCCCTGGGGGGATGAGCAGTTCTTC. Its translation is CASSSNKRPWGDEQFF. The chain has TRBV7-2 and TRBJ2-1, with D possibly matching TRBD2 (6 bases). The germline V and J ends were trimmed by 4 bases and 8 bases, with 21 bases remaining between them. This CDR3 is built from 16 residues. Per germline, CDR1 SGHTA and CDR2 FQGNSA.

About this clonotype: A much larger clone is a single base away; this may be a read error. The chain recombines TRBV7-4 with TRBJ2-1, with 11 bases identical to TRBD2. CDR1 is SGHVT, CDR2 SQSDAQ, per germline. The CDR3 is made up of 17 amino acids. V gave up 8 bases and J gave up 2 bases; unmatched junction bases: 11. CDR3 loop: CASGSYGTSGPYNEQFF. The DNA for the CDR3 is TGTGCCAGCGGCTCATATGGGACTAGCGGACCCTACAATGAGCAGTTCTTC.

The chain couples TRBV5-4 to TRBJ2-1; TRBD2 matches 12 bases. The trim removed 2 bases at V and 12 bases at J, leaving 9 bases unmatched. CDR3 length: 15 residues. Germline V gives CDR1 SGHNT, CDR2 YYREEE (reference sequence). The CDR3 region has the DNA TGTGCCAGCAGCTTCCGACTAGCGGGGGCTCCTGGGCAGTTCTTC. As protein: CASSFRLAGAPGQFF. The whole variable domain, remainder taken from reference TRBV5-4 and TRBJ2-1, is ETGVTQSPTHLIKTRGQQVTLRCSSQSGHNTVSWYQQALGQGPQFIFQYYREEENGRGNFPPRFSGLQFPNYSSELNVNALELDDSALYLCASSFRLAGAPGQFFGPGTRLTVL.

Only a few counts were recorded for this clonotype. V and J are TRBV11-3 and TRBJ2-1; a weak D match, TRBD2 (6 bases). Deletions cut 2 bases from V and 8 bases from J, with 22 bases between. Germline CDR1 reads SGHNT; CDR2 reads YENEEA. CDR3 length equals 17 residues. The CDR3 protein is CASSLTKWGERFHEQFF. The CDR3 DNA reads TGTGCCAGCAGCTTAACCAAGTGGGGGGAGAGGTTCCATGAGCAGTTCTTC. Drawing the rest from reference TRBV11-3 and TRBJ2-1, the complete variable domain is EAGVVQSPRYKIIEKKQPVAFWCNPISGHNTLYWYLQNLGQGPELLIRYENEEAVDDSQLPKDRFSAERLKGVDSTLKIQPAELGDSAVYLCASSLTKWGERFHEQFFGPGTRLTVL.

The V gene is TRBV19, the J gene TRBJ2-1, with no clear D. This CDR3 is 14 amino acids long. V lost 5 bases to trimming and J lost 4 bases, with 12 bases between them. Germline CDR1 is LNHDA and CDR2 is SQIVND (reference sequence). This CDR3 is CASSPYGPYNEQFF. As DNA, the CDR3 is TGTGCCAGTAGTCCCTACGGACCATACAATGAGCAGTTCTTC.

This clonotype was detected only a few times. The chain recombines TRBV18 with TRBJ2-1; the match to TRBD2 covers 8 bases. The germline CDR1 and CDR2 sequences are KGHSH and LQKENI. This CDR3 comprises 13 residues. The V gene end was trimmed by 3 bases and the J gene end by 10 bases; junction bases not matched to a gene: 5. This chain's CDR3 is CASSPGAGAEQFF. The CDR3, as DNA: TGTGCCAGCTCACCGGGAGCGGGGGCGGAGCAGTTCTTC.

The gene calls are TRBV11-2 and TRBJ1-3, with D possibly TRBD1 on 6 matching bases. This CDR3 contains 16 residues. Germline V lookup: CDR1 SGHAT, CDR2 FQNNGV. The V end lost 1 base, the J end lost 0 bases, and 10 bases lay between the germline ends. The CDR3 DNA reads TGTGCCAGCAGCTTAGGTGGACAGCTCTCTGGAAACACCATATATTTT. It is translated as CASSLGGQLSGNTIYF.

CDR3 sequence reads: CASSSSGIPGHSYEQYF. CDR3 DNA: TGTGCCAGCAGCTCCTCCGGAATACCGGGACACAGCTACGAGCAGTACTTC. This chain connects TRBV7-2 to TRBJ2-7; maybe TRBD1 (6 bases). CDR1 is SGHTA, CDR2 FQGNSA, per germline. The CDR3 has 17 residues. V was trimmed by 4 bases and J by 3 bases, leaving 22 bases between them.

This rearrangement joins TRBV6-1 to TRBJ1-6; TRBD1 matches at 7 bases. Germline V gene data show CDR1 as MNHNS and CDR2 as SASEGT. This CDR3 has 14 amino acids. Losses at the gene ends were 4 bases for V and 7 bases for J; bases not matched to a gene: 4. The CDR3, as DNA: TGTGCCAGCAGTGGGCCAGGGGGGAATTCACCCCTCCACTTT. Translation gives CASSGPGGNSPLHF.

The V and J genes are TRBV15 and TRBJ1-1; the D is unclear. Germline CDR1 and CDR2: LNHNV and YYDKDF (reference sequence). Trimming took 1 base from V and 8 from J, leaving 8 bases between them. The CDR3 sequence is 12 residues long. CDR3: CATSRVGIEAFF. Written as DNA, the CDR3 is TGTGCCACCAGCAGAGTCGGCATAGAAGCTTTCTTT. Complete variable domain (other parts from reference TRBV15 and TRBJ1-1): DAMVIQNPRYQVTQFGKPVTLSCSQTLNHNVMYWYQQKSSQAPKLLFHYYDKDFNNEADTPDNFQSRRPNTSFCFLDIRSPGLGDTAMYLCATSRVGIEAFFGQGTRLTVV.

This clonotype was seen ten or more times. The J gene is TRBJ1-3, the V gene TRBV7-2; D gene ambiguous. Trimming removed 3 bases from V and 2 bases from J, with 11 bases in between. The CDR3 totals 15 residues. Germline V gene data show CDR1 as SGHTA and CDR2 as FQGNSA. CDR3 amino acids: CASSFRGITGNTIYF. The CDR3 nucleotides are TGTGCCAGCAGCTTTCGGGGAATCACTGGAAACACCATATATTTT.

This clonotype was picked up a small number of times. The chain is built from TRBV28 and TRBJ2-5, with D perhaps matching TRBD1 (6 bases). Germline CDR1 and CDR2: MDHEN and SYDVKM. The CDR3 runs to 15 residues. V shed 7 bases and J shed 5 bases, with 20 bases lying between them. The CDR3, as DNA: TGTGCCAGCACTTCCCTTGGGACATCGCAGGAGACCCAGTACTTC. Translation gives CASTSLGTSQETQYF.

V usage is TRBV18 and J usage is TRBJ2-7; unclear D gene. The CDR3 covers 13 residues. The V and J ends lost 6 bases and 3 bases respectively, with 12 bases between them. Per the germline V gene, CDR1 is KGHSH and CDR2 is LQKENI. This chain's CDR3 is CASSLTDRYEQYF. CDR3 in DNA: TGTGCCAGCTCCCTCACGGACCGCTACGAGCAGTACTTC.

This chain uses TRBV10-3 with TRBJ2-7, with a tentative D call TRBD2 (6 bases). Per the germline V gene, CDR1 is ENHRY and CDR2 is SYGVKD. CDR3 size: 12 residues. Deletions cut 7 bases from V and 6 bases from J, with 13 bases between. In DNA, the CDR3 is TGTGCCATCACCAGGGACTTTGGCGAGCAGTACTTC. It is translated as CAITRDFGEQYF.

The chain links TRBV9 to TRBJ2-1, with 8 bases lining up with TRBD1. Germline CDR1 and CDR2: SGDLS and YYNGEE. The V segment lost 6 bases and the J segment 4 bases; nucleotides outside the gene matches: 9. The length of the CDR3 is 15 residues. The CDR3 spells CASTPDREGYNEQFF. CDR3 in DNA: TGTGCCAGCACCCCGGACAGGGAAGGTTACAATGAGCAGTTCTTC.

V usage is TRBV2 and J usage is TRBJ1-4; 10 bases are a match to TRBD1. J was trimmed by 8 bases and V by 2 bases; bases with no gene match: 5. The CDR3 spans 15 residues. Germline V lookup: CDR1 SNHLY, CDR2 FYNNEI. This CDR3 is CASSERTGGREKLFF. CDR3 DNA: TGTGCCAGCAGTGAAAGGACAGGGGGTCGGGAAAAACTGTTTTTT.